There are many counts of the clone carrying this TCR beta chain. These data originate in a study of metastatic and nonmetastatic thyroid tumors. Thyroid surgery was performed in patients who had received no treatment beforehand. TCRdb re-called the PCR reads with MiXCR. Altogether tens of thousands of clones are present, 15% being singletons, with the ten largest covering roughly 3.9%. Germline loops: CDR1 SGHRS, CDR2 YFSETQ. The CDR3 is made up of 14 amino acids. Trimming left V 1 base short and J 0 bases short, with 7 bases between. The chain employs TRBV5-1 and TRBJ1-2; D is unresolved. Sequenced sample: blood. The origin of this receptor is a female donor with papillary thyroid cancer or a benign thyroid nodule (not recorded which). Some clones in this sample may be carry-over from other donors' samples. The chain's CDR3 is CASSLSSTNYGYTF. DNA for the CDR3: TGCGCCAGCAGCTTGTCCTCAACTAACTATGGCTACACCTTC.